The clone carrying this TCR beta chain was counted between two and nine times. Its antigen is currently unknown. The data originate from a study of early T cells in non-severe SARS-CoV-2 infection. On the study more broadly: Sequencing used unsorted whole-blood bulk RNA, so chains lack pairing. Study findings and constraints: Matches to VDJdb favored anti-spike CD8 responses and missed private and CD4 specificities.

Trimming took off 11 bases at V and 7 bases at J, with 24 bases between the two ends. The CDR3 contains 15 residues. Germline CDR1 is SGHTA and CDR2 is FQGNSA. Unique molecular identifiers were affixed to single, distinct cDNA molecules. MiXCR, run by TCRdb on the 5' RACE reads, gives a single entry per CDR3 protein. This sample carries fewer than 110,000 distinct CDR3 sequences, 11% of them seen once, and the ten largest clones take 6.5% to 8%. The chain combines TRBV7-2 with TRBJ2-1, with D perhaps matching TRBD2 (6 bases). This clonotype was obtained from an adult who was a healthcare worker with PCR-confirmed SARS-CoV-2 infection or an uninfected control (not recorded which). Sequencing used whole blood. CDR3 DNA sequence: TGTGCCGACGCAGTGCGGGGACCCTTCGGGAATGAGCAGTTCTTC. The encoded protein is CADAVRGPFGNEQFF.